What follows describes a single T cell receptor beta chain. Clones were read by immunoSEQ multiplex PCR, and TCRdb kept only the in-frame ones, dropping some. The sample includes around 11,000 clones, around 76% of them seen just once. The sample comes from a study of immune evolution from preneoplasia to lung adenocarcinoma. Germline CDR1 MDHEN, CDR2 SYDVKM. CDR3 length: 16 residues. V was cut by 3 bases and J by 1 base, with 15 bases left in between. Histologic diagnosis was independently verified by two lung pathologists. Nucleic acids came from premalignant or tumor cells enriched by macro-dissection.

The TCR sequence derives from a person aged 55 to 79 with lung adenocarcinoma. The chain combines TRBV28 with TRBJ1-2; no firm D call. Sequences were obtained from FFPE minimally invasive lung adenocarcinoma tissue. The CDR3 loop reads CASSFDPSSLNYGYTF. DNA of the CDR3: TGTGCCAGCAGTTTTGACCCCAGTAGTCTTAACTATGGCTACACCTTC.